What follows are 11 T cell receptor beta chains derived from one specimen sequenced in a study of cytomegalovirus exposure and HLA in healthy donors. PCR employed 60 Vbeta and 13 Jbeta primers. Data came from immunoSEQ multiplex PCR; TCRdb stores just in-frame clones and leaves some out. The repertoire shows about 200,000 clones; the top ten hold roughly 0.98%. The specimen was PBMCs. These receptors all come from a woman in her twenties or thirties in good health and CMV-seropositive.

This sequence joins TRBV5-4 and TRBJ1-1; 10 bases are shared with TRBD1. The CDR3 consists of 15 residues. The germline V gene encodes CDR1 SGHNT and CDR2 YYREEE (reference sequence). V dropped 0 bases and J dropped 6; count of bases not matched to a gene: 5. In DNA, the CDR3 is TGTGCCAGCAGCTTGGGGGGCGGACAGGGGGCTGAAGCTTTCTTT. It encodes CASSLGGGQGAEAFF.

The chain employs TRBV10-3 and TRBJ2-5, with 8 bases lining up with TRBD2. The CDR3 length is 14 residues. The trim removed 5 bases at V and 4 bases at J, leaving 6 bases unmatched. Germline V CDR1 and CDR2: ENHRY, SYGVKD. The CDR3 sequence: CAISRTAGGETQYF. In nucleotides, the CDR3 is TGTGCCATCAGTAGAACGGCGGGGGGAGAGACCCAGTACTTC.

This rearrangement joins TRBV11-2 to TRBJ2-7, with 7 bases lining up with TRBD2. The CDR3 covers 15 residues. Per the germline V gene, CDR1 is SGHAT and CDR2 is FQNNGV. After removal of 0 bases from V and 6 bases from J, the junction contained 8 bases not matched to a gene. This CDR3 reads CASSLDRGEGREQYF. The CDR3 DNA sequence: TGTGCCAGCAGCTTAGATCGGGGGGAAGGGCGCGAGCAGTACTTC.

The chain combines TRBV6-5 with TRBJ2-1; weak D call: TRBD2 (5 bases). CDR1 and CDR2 (germline): MNHEY, SVGAGI. Trimming removed 0 bases at V and 0 bases at J, with 9 bases between. The CDR3 contains 16 residues. CDR3 sequence reads: CASSYSPGNSYNEQFF. The CDR3 nucleotides read TGTGCCAGCAGTTACTCCCCCGGGAACTCCTACAATGAGCAGTTCTTC.

The chain is built from TRBV9 and TRBJ2-1; 7 positions agree with TRBD1. With 2 bases clipped from V and 5 bases from J, the junction kept 7 bases outside the gene matches. Germline-derived CDR1 and CDR2 are SGDLS and YYNGEE. CDR3 length: 15 residues. The chain's CDR3 is CASSVRDRANNEQFF. The CDR3, as DNA: TGTGCCAGCAGCGTCCGGGACAGAGCGAACAATGAGCAGTTCTTC.

This chain connects TRBV18 to TRBJ2-3, with 8 bases that match TRBD1. CDR3 size: 17 residues. CDR1 and CDR2 from the germline V gene are KGHSH and LQKENI. V was pared by 1 base and J by 2 bases, with 8 bases of the junction left unmatched. CDR3 in DNA: TGTGCCAGCTCACCACGAGCGCAACAGGGGGTCACAGATACGCAGTATTTT. Translation: CASSPRAQQGVTDTQYF.

The genes are TRBV10-3 and TRBJ1-2; 8 nucleotides line up with TRBD1. V shed 2 bases, J shed 8 bases, and the junction held 4 bases outside the gene matches. Per the germline V gene, CDR1 is ENHRY and CDR2 is SYGVKD. The CDR3 is made up of 13 amino acids. The chain's CDR3 is CAISEGQGGGYTF. For the CDR3, the DNA is TGTGCCATCAGTGAGGGACAGGGAGGCGGCTACACCTTC.

This rearrangement joins TRBV11-2 to TRBJ2-1; tentative D call: TRBD1 (6 bases). This CDR3 has 14 amino acids. Germline-derived CDR1 and CDR2 are SGHAT and FQNNGV. V was cut by 7 bases and J by 0 bases, with 10 bases left in between. CDR3 in amino acids: CASTADSSYNEQFF. Here the CDR3 DNA reads TGTGCCAGCACCGCGGACAGCTCCTACAATGAGCAGTTCTTC.

The chain links TRBV5-1 to TRBJ2-1; 9 bases align to TRBD2. CDR1 is SGHRS, CDR2 YFSETQ, per germline. Trimming removed 3 bases from V and 5 bases from J; junction bases left unmatched: 3. CDR3 size: 14 residues. The CDR3 nucleotides are TGCGCCAGCAGCTCGATAGCGGGGGACAATGAGCAGTTCTTC. Residues: CASSSIAGDNEQFF.

This chain joins TRBV29-1 and TRBJ1-1; no firm D call. The V gene's germline CDR1 is SQVTM and CDR2 ANQGSEA. The V end lost 7 bases, the J end lost 4 bases, and 16 bases lay between the germline ends. The CDR3 contains 13 residues. CDR3 sequence (DNA): TGCAGCGCTGGACCTGGTGGGAGCACTGAAGCTTTCTTT. This encodes CSAGPGGSTEAFF.

The chain is built from TRBV27 and TRBJ2-1; TRBD2 aligns across 8 bases. The CDR3 spans 14 residues. Germline V gives CDR1 MNHEY, CDR2 SMNVEV (reference sequence). The V gene end was trimmed by 6 bases and the J gene end by 3 bases; junction bases not matched to a gene: 4. This CDR3 is CASSSGGLYNEQFF. The CDR3 DNA reads as TGTGCCAGCAGCAGCGGGGGCCTCTACAATGAGCAGTTCTTC.